This passage covers 28 T cell receptor beta chains from one sample sequenced in a study of blood T cell repertoires in COVID-19. Clones were read by immunoSEQ multiplex PCR, and TCRdb kept only the in-frame ones, dropping some. The sample carries 360,000 or so clones, around four fifths recorded once. The sample comprised PBMCs or T cells enriched from blood (not recorded which). These receptors all come from a woman between 45 and 60 years old who had recovered from COVID-19.

The chain is built from TRBV11-3 and TRBJ1-2; D unclear. Germline V CDR1 and CDR2: SGHNT, YENEEA. CDR3 size: 14 residues. With 0 bases removed from V and 7 bases from J, the gap between germline ends came to 12 bases. The CDR3 DNA reads as TGTGCCAGCAGCTTAGACGTGGGCCTTGGTGGCTACACCTTC. Its translation is CASSLDVGLGGYTF. Variable domain in full (rest from reference TRBV11-3 and TRBJ1-2): EAGVVQSPRYKIIEKKQPVAFWCNPISGHNTLYWYLQNLGQGPELLIRYENEEAVDDSQLPKDRFSAERLKGVDSTLKIQPAELGDSAVYLCASSLDVGLGGYTFGSGTRLTVV.

This chain uses TRBV28 with TRBJ1-5, with 9 bases fitting TRBD1. With 6 bases clipped from V and 7 bases from J, the junction kept 4 bases outside the gene matches. CDR3 size: 13 residues. Per the germline V gene, CDR1 is MDHEN and CDR2 is SYDVKM. In DNA form, the CDR3 reads TGTGCCAGCAGGAGGGACAGGGAGCAGCCCCAGCATTTT. This gives the protein CASRRDREQPQHF.

This clone appeared a few times. The J gene is TRBJ1-5, the V gene TRBV6-5; possibly TRBD1 for D (6 bases). The CDR3 is 13 amino acids. Germline loops: CDR1 MNHEY, CDR2 SVGAGI. The V and J ends lost 2 bases and 7 bases respectively, with 9 bases between them. The CDR3 DNA sequence: TGTGCCAGCAGTTACGGACAGTCGCAGCCCCAGCATTTT. It yields the protein CASSYGQSQPQHF.

The rearrangement joins TRBV4-3 to TRBJ2-1; TRBD1 agrees at 11 bases. The germline gives CDR1 LGHNA, CDR2 YSLEER. The J segment lost 7 bases and the V segment lost 4 bases, leaving 6 bases of the junction unmatched. The CDR3 runs to 15 residues. The CDR3 loop reads CASSLGTGGLNEQFF. The CDR3 nucleotides are TGCGCCAGCAGCCTTGGGACAGGGGGATTGAATGAGCAGTTCTTC.

Only one count was recorded for this clone. This chain connects TRBV27 to TRBJ2-7; possibly TRBD1 for D (8 bases). CDR3 length: 16 residues. Trimming removed 5 bases from V and 6 bases from J, with 23 bases in between. Germline V gene data show CDR1 as MNHEY and CDR2 as SMNVEV (reference sequence). This CDR3 is CASSQGGGQGAGEQYF. The CDR3 region has the DNA TGTGCCAGCAGTCAAGGGGGGGGGCAGGGGGCGGGCGAGCAGTACTTC.

The genes are TRBV19 and TRBJ1-1; TRBD1 is a possible D gene (6 bases). The ends were cut back, 5 bases at V and 1 base at J, with 11 bases in the middle. The CDR3 runs to 14 residues. Germline lookup yields CDR1 LNHDA and CDR2 SQIVND (reference sequence). The chain's CDR3 is CASSGQGSNTEAFF. The CDR3 DNA reads TGTGCCAGTAGTGGCCAGGGGTCGAACACTGAAGCTTTCTTT.

Of note for this clone: Other DNA sequences of this sample code for an identical CDR3. V gene TRBV9 combines with J gene TRBJ1-1; D unclear. CDR3 size: 15 residues. Trimming cost V 0 bases and J 1 base, with 10 bases left between them. Germline values: CDR1 SGDLS, CDR2 YYNGEE. The CDR3 is CASSVGPGENTEAFF. For the CDR3, the DNA is TGTGCCAGCAGCGTAGGGCCGGGAGAGAACACTGAAGCTTTCTTT.

V and J are TRBV5-1 and TRBJ1-1; the match to TRBD1 covers 9 bases. Looked up from germline, CDR1 is SGHRS and CDR2 is YFSETQ. This CDR3 spans 15 amino acids. The V segment lost 2 bases and the J segment 8 bases; nucleotides outside the gene matches: 10. This CDR3 reads CASSFPGTGTSEAFF. For the CDR3, the DNA is TGCGCCAGCAGCTTCCCCGGGACAGGGACTTCCGAAGCTTTCTTT.

The J gene is TRBJ2-7, the V gene TRBV9; 7 bases align to TRBD2. The CDR3 totals 16 residues. Trimming cost V 0 bases and J 0 bases; bases outside gene matches: 6. Looked up from germline, CDR1 is SGDLS and CDR2 is YYNGEE. In nucleotides, the CDR3 is TGTGCCAGCAGCGTAGGTGGGAGCGGGGTCTCCTACGAGCAGTACTTC. This encodes CASSVGGSGVSYEQYF.

Only a few counts were recorded for this clone. The rearrangement links TRBV2 to TRBJ1-2; possible D gene TRBD1, 5 bases. V was pared by 6 bases and J by 6 bases, with 11 bases between. Germline assignment: CDR1 SNHLY and CDR2 FYNNEI. The CDR3 loop spans 12 amino acids. This CDR3 reads CASSPGGHGYTF. CDR3 DNA sequence: TGTGCCAGCAGCCCGGGGGGACATGGCTACACCTTC. The full variable domain, its missing parts supplied by reference TRBV2 and TRBJ1-2, is EPEVTQTPSHQVTQMGQEVILRCVPISNHLYFYWYRQILGQKVEFLVSFYNNEISEKSEIFDDQFSVERPDGSNFTLKIRSTKLEDSAMYFCASSPGGHGYTFGSGTRLTVV.

The chain links TRBV2 to TRBJ1-2; 11 bases line up with TRBD1. The CDR3 length is 13 residues. Germline trimming cut 8 bases from V and 5 bases from J; bases unmatched to any gene: 4. CDR1 and CDR2 from the germline V gene are SNHLY and FYNNEI. CDR3 sequence: CASGTGGDYGYTF. The CDR3 DNA sequence: TGTGCCAGCGGGACAGGGGGGGATTATGGCTACACCTTC.

V gene TRBV7-8 combines with J gene TRBJ1-6; a weak D match, TRBD1 (5 bases). CDR3 length: 16 residues. The ends were cut back, 1 base at V and 5 bases at J, with 12 bases in the middle. The germline V gene encodes CDR1 SGHVS and CDR2 FQNEAQ. CDR3 DNA sequence: TGTGCCAGCAGCTTAGGACTTGCGGGGGATAATTCACCCCTCCACTTT. Residues: CASSLGLAGDNSPLHF.

V gene TRBV30 combines with J gene TRBJ1-1; perhaps TRBD1 as D (6 bases). The germline gives CDR1 GTSNPN, CDR2 SVGIG (reference sequence). Trimming left V 2 bases short and J 1 base short, with 8 bases between. This CDR3 has 13 residues. CDR3 loop: CAWSFRGNTEAFF. The CDR3 region has the DNA TGTGCCTGGAGTTTCAGGGGGAACACTGAAGCTTTCTTT.

The chain uses TRBV29-1 and TRBJ2-7; TRBD1 matches at 8 bases. Germline V gives CDR1 SQVTM, CDR2 ANQGSEA. CDR3 size: 14 residues. Trimming at V came to 6 bases and at J to 6 bases, leaving 13 bases not matched to a gene. CDR3 coding DNA: TGCAGCGTCCCTAACGAAGGACAGGGCCCCGAGCAGTACTTC. Translated, it gives CSVPNEGQGPEQYF.

This clone was seen a handful of times. The V call is TRBV6-5, the J call TRBJ1-3; a weak D match, TRBD1 (5 bases). The CDR3 runs to 15 residues. The germline gives CDR1 MNHEY, CDR2 SVGAGI. Trimming cost V 7 bases and J 2 bases, with 15 bases left between them. The CDR3 nucleotides are TGTGCCAGCAACCTACAGGTGATGGCTGGAAACACCATATATTTT. Translated: CASNLQVMAGNTIYF.

This chain connects TRBV5-8 to TRBJ1-1; tentative D call: TRBD1 (6 bases). From germline, CDR1 is SGHTS and CDR2 YDEGEE. The germline V and J ends were trimmed by 1 base and 5 bases, with 12 bases remaining between them. This CDR3 is 14 amino acids long. The CDR3 DNA reads as TGTGCCAGCAGCTTGAGGCAGGGGAGTACTGAAGCTTTCTTT. Translating gives CASSLRQGSTEAFF.

V usage is TRBV5-1 and J usage is TRBJ1-1; TRBD1 agrees at 7 bases. Per the germline V gene, CDR1 is SGHRS and CDR2 is YFSETQ. The CDR3 contains 15 residues. The V segment lost 4 bases and the J segment 3 bases; nucleotides outside the gene matches: 9. The CDR3 spells CASSLQGPGDTEAFF. CDR3 nucleotide sequence: TGCGCCAGCAGCCTACAGGGGCCTGGGGACACTGAAGCTTTCTTT.

The rearrangement links TRBV27 to TRBJ2-1; 15 nucleotides agree with TRBD2. The CDR3 spans 18 residues. V was pared by 7 bases and J by 3 bases, with 10 bases of the junction left unmatched. CDR1 MNHEY and CDR2 SMNVEV come from the germline V gene (reference sequence). The CDR3 region is CASTPRTSGGALYNEQFF. The CDR3 DNA is TGTGCCAGCACTCCGAGGACTAGCGGGGGGGCCCTCTACAATGAGCAGTTCTTC.

This chain joins TRBV6-2 or TRBV6-3 and TRBJ1-5; the match to TRBD1 covers 9 bases. The V gene's germline CDR1 is MNHEY and CDR2 SVGEGT. The CDR3 length is 15 residues. After removal of 6 bases from V and 7 bases from J, the junction contained 10 bases not matched to a gene. The CDR3 loop reads CASSRLGQGLQPQHF. CDR3 nucleotides: TGTGCCAGCAGCCGCCTTGGACAGGGGTTGCAGCCCCAGCATTTT.

V and J are TRBV3-1 (or the pseudogene TRBV3-2) and TRBJ1-5, with 9 bases matching TRBD1. Germline V gene lookup returns CDR1 LGHDT and CDR2 YNNKEL (reference sequence). The CDR3 consists of 13 residues. With 6 bases clipped from V and 5 bases from J, the junction kept 2 bases outside the gene matches. CDR3 residues: CASRQGADQPQHF. As DNA, the CDR3 is TGTGCCAGCAGACAGGGGGCTGATCAGCCCCAGCATTTT.

V is TRBV6-5 and J is TRBJ1-1; 9 bases align to TRBD1. This CDR3 has 14 amino acids. The junction had 8 bases not matched to a gene; V was cut back by 6 bases and J by 6 bases. CDR1 and CDR2 (germline): MNHEY, SVGAGI. This CDR3 reads CASSGTGGLPEAFF. In DNA, the CDR3 is TGTGCCAGCAGCGGCACAGGGGGCCTACCTGAAGCTTTCTTT.

The count of this clone is one. The chain recombines TRBV6-5 with TRBJ1-2; D possibly corresponds to TRBD1 (6 bases). The CDR3 runs to 16 residues. Germline V gene lookup returns CDR1 MNHEY and CDR2 SVGAGI. V lost 0 bases and J 5 bases, leaving 16 bases between the germline ends. For the CDR3, the DNA is TGTGCCAGCAGTTACTCTATTTTGGGGACAAGATATGGCTACACCTTC. It specifies CASSYSILGTRYGYTF.

V and J are TRBV29-1 and TRBJ1-1; D is unclear. The germline V and J ends were trimmed by 6 bases and 4 bases, with 18 bases remaining between them. Germline CDR1 SQVTM, CDR2 ANQGSEA. CDR3 size: 14 residues. CDR3 sequence reads: CSVAISVPATEAFF. Written as DNA, the CDR3 is TGCAGCGTCGCAATTAGTGTGCCCGCCACTGAAGCTTTCTTT.

The gene calls are TRBV5-1 and TRBJ1-5; D is uncertain. Trimming took 3 bases from V and 1 from J, leaving 8 bases between them. CDR1 and CDR2 (germline): SGHRS, YFSETQ. CDR3 length: 14 residues. CDR3 DNA: TGCGCCAGCAGCTGGTCGGGGAGCAATCAGCCCCAGCATTTT. Protein: CASSWSGSNQPQHF.

The rearrangement joins TRBV5-4 to TRBJ1-2; no firm D call. In germline, CDR1 is SGHNT, CDR2 YYREEE (reference sequence). CDR3 length: 13 amino acids. V lost 0 bases and J 7 bases, leaving 10 bases between the germline ends. For the CDR3, the DNA is TGTGCCAGCAGCTTGGAACAGAGCCGTGGCTACACCTTC. Protein product: CASSLEQSRGYTF.

The table lists this clone with a few counts. V usage is TRBV29-1 and J usage is TRBJ2-7; possible D gene TRBD2, 5 bases. This CDR3 is built from 11 residues. V lost 6 bases and J 6 bases, leaving 12 bases between the germline ends. Per germline, CDR1 SQVTM and CDR2 ANQGSEA. The chain's CDR3 is CSVPGVGEQYF. DNA of the CDR3: TGCAGCGTACCCGGGGTAGGCGAGCAGTACTTC.

The V call is TRBV30, the J call TRBJ2-7, with a possible D match to TRBD2 (6 bases). The CDR3 has 12 amino acids. V lost 5 bases to trimming and J lost 6 bases, with 14 bases between them. From germline, CDR1 is GTSNPN and CDR2 SVGIG (reference sequence). The CDR3 DNA is TGTGCCTGGTCGGCGGGGTGGTTCGAGCAGTACTTC. Translated: CAWSAGWFEQYF.

Comments on this clone: A junction boundary mismatches the germline segment, possibly from a read error. The rearrangement uses TRBV7-7 and TRBJ1-5; possibly TRBD1 for D (6 bases). Germline V gene data show CDR1 as SSHAT and CDR2 as FNYEAQ (reference sequence). The CDR3 has 19 amino acids. For the CDR3, the DNA is TGTGCTAGCAGCTTAGCGGATAGAGGGGGTTCACCGGGGAATCAGCCCCAGCATTTT. It is translated as CASSLADRGGSPGNQPQHF.